This T cell receptor (beta chain) comes out of a study of Ad26.COV2.S vaccination and SARS-CoV-2 variants. Germline-derived CDR1 and CDR2 are SGHDT and YYEEEE. V was pared by 1 base and J by 6 bases, with 11 bases between. CDR3 size: 13 residues. Using immunoSEQ multiplex PCR, the repertoire was profiled, and TCRdb retains in-frame clones only, with some absent. Of about 480,000 clones listed, roughly 87% were seen once; the top ten hold around 13%. As for treatment: 15 to 20 received Ad26.COV2.S at low or high dose, single or two shots; about 5 received placebo; per-sample allocation not given. After the first vaccine or placebo injection, samples were drawn on day 63.

The rearrangement links TRBV5-6 to TRBJ2-7; the D gene is possibly TRBD1 (5 bases). The TCR sequence derives from a person between 18 and 65 years old who received the Ad26.COV2.S COVID-19 vaccine or a placebo. Sequencing was performed on peripheral blood, taken in a trial of Ad26.COV2.S vaccine versus placebo. The CDR3 region has the DNA TGTGCCAGCAGCTTGTTTCAGGGTTTCGAGCAGTACTTC. Its protein is CASSLFQGFEQYF.